This T cell receptor beta chain was captured by sequencing in a study of T cell responses to AZD1222 COVID-19 vaccine. Germline values: CDR1 LNHDA, CDR2 SQIVND (reference sequence). The CDR3 consists of 14 residues. V was shortened by 5 bases and J by 2 bases, with 12 bases between the two germline ends. Only in-frame clones appear in the TCRdb table, and some are missing; sequencing was by immunoSEQ multiplex PCR. The sample has roughly 140,000 clones; more than 75% are singletons. The sequence was obtained from an adult in good health. The starting material was peripheral blood, obtained on day 0 of AZD1222 vaccination. The chain carries TRBV19 and TRBJ2-5, with D possibly matching TRBD2 (5 bases). The CDR3 DNA sequence: TGTGCCAGTAGTCCCATATCGGGGCAAGAGACCCAGTACTTC. This sequence encodes CASSPISGQETQYF.